Below are 26 T cell receptor beta chains sequenced from a single sample in a study of T cell repertoires in cytomegalovirus infection. TCRdb re-analysed the reads in MiXCR, keeping a single row per CDR3 protein. The profile covers hundreds of thousands of distinct CDR3 sequences, with 29% appearing a single time and about 20% taken by the ten largest. These receptors lack a known antigen. The source material was cultured PBMCs, sampled from culture after CMV antigen stimulation. The origin of the receptors is a human donor in good health (CMV status not recorded). Some clones in this sample may be carry-over from other donors' samples.

This clonotype showed up just a few times. Here the CDR3 reads CASSQGTVGSPLHF. The CDR3 DNA reads TGTGCCAGCAGCCAAGGGACAGTCGGTTCACCCCTCCACTTT. The J gene is TRBJ1-6, the V gene TRBV7-6; 7 bases fit TRBD1. Trimming at V came to 5 bases and at J to 9 bases, leaving 7 bases not matched to a gene. CDR3 length: 14 amino acids. Germline V gives CDR1 SGHVS, CDR2 FNYEAQ.

The J gene is TRBJ1-1, the V gene TRBV27; 7 bases are a match to TRBD1. There are 18 residues in the CDR3. The V and J ends lost 7 bases and 10 bases, in that order; junction bases with no gene match: 27. Germline V gene lookup returns CDR1 MNHEY and CDR2 SMNVEV (reference sequence). CDR3 in amino acids: CASTFLATGPKRARSAFF. CDR3 bases: TGTGCCAGCACTTTTCTCGCGACAGGGCCAAAGAGGGCAAGATCAGCTTTCTTT.

The chain employs TRBV20-1 and TRBJ2-7; TRBD2 aligns across 16 bases. After removal of 2 bases from V and 2 bases from J, the junction contained 6 bases not matched to a gene. Germline-derived CDR1 and CDR2 are DFQATT and SNEGSKA (reference sequence). The CDR3 is made up of 17 amino acids. The CDR3 nucleotides are TGCAGTGCTAGAACCTCGGGACTAGCGGGAGGGCCCTACGAGCAGTACTTC. This encodes CSARTSGLAGGPYEQYF.

CDR3 in amino acids: CASLTGSWGNQPQHF. CDR3 nucleotide sequence: TGTGCCAGCTTAACAGGTTCGTGGGGCAATCAGCCCCAGCATTTT. The chain recombines TRBV6-4 with TRBJ1-5; possible D gene TRBD1, 5 bases. Germline CDR1 is MRHNA and CDR2 is SNTAGT. The CDR3 runs to 15 residues. The V end was cut by 8 bases, the J end by 2 bases, with 16 bases between.

The chain recombines TRBV7-3 with TRBJ2-1, with 8 bases matching TRBD2. Germline V gives CDR1 SGHTA, CDR2 FQGTGA. The CDR3 loop spans 15 amino acids. V lost 3 bases and J lost 8; bases outside the gene matches: 9. CDR3 in amino acids: CASSLGGGPGDEQFF. The CDR3 nucleotides read TGTGCCAGCAGCTTGGGCGGGGGGCCAGGGGATGAGCAGTTCTTC.

The CDR3 region has the DNA TGTGCCAGCAGTTTAATACGGGAAACTGAAGCTTTCTTT. Translating gives CASSLIRETEAFF. The gene calls are TRBV12-3 or TRBV12-4 and TRBJ1-1, with unresolved D. The CDR3 spans 13 residues. The V end lost 2 bases, the J end lost 5 bases, and 9 bases lay between the germline ends.

The rearrangement uses TRBV7-3 and TRBJ2-1; D not resolved. Germline values: CDR1 SGHTA, CDR2 FQGTGA. V shed 1 base and J shed 3 bases, with 13 bases lying between them. There are 16 residues in the CDR3. CDR3 in amino acids: CASSLNPGALYNEQFF. The CDR3 bases are TGTGCCAGCAGCTTAAACCCGGGCGCCCTCTACAATGAGCAGTTCTTC.

In this sample, this clonotype turned up a few times. The chain links TRBV5-6 to TRBJ2-2, with 8 nucleotides matching TRBD2. This CDR3 comprises 16 residues. Per germline, CDR1 SGHDT and CDR2 YYEEEE. V shed 0 bases, J shed 9 bases, and the junction held 10 bases outside the gene matches. The CDR3 sequence: CASSLVPAGERRELFF. For the CDR3, the DNA is TGTGCCAGCAGCTTGGTTCCAGCGGGAGAGCGTAGGGAGCTGTTTTTT. The full variable domain, its missing parts supplied by reference TRBV5-6 and TRBJ2-2, is DAGVTQSPTHLIKTRGQQVTLRCSPKSGHDTVSWYQQALGQGPQFIFQYYEEEERQRGNFPDRFSGHQFPNYSSELNVNALLLGDSALYLCASSLVPAGERRELFFGEGSRLTVL.

The chain has TRBV19 and TRBJ2-1; 12 bases map to TRBD2. Germline V CDR1 and CDR2: LNHDA, SQIVND (reference sequence). The trim removed 5 bases at V and 12 bases at J, leaving 11 bases unmatched. CDR3 length: 15 amino acids. The CDR3 DNA reads TGTGCCAGTAGTCCAAGACTAGCGGGGGTCGATGGGCAGTTCTTC. This gives the protein CASSPRLAGVDGQFF.

This clonotype has only a few counts. The chain recombines TRBV28 with TRBJ2-1; D possibly corresponds to TRBD2 (5 bases). V was shortened by 9 bases and J by 0 bases, with 18 bases between the two germline ends. Germline V lookup: CDR1 MDHEN, CDR2 SYDVKM. The CDR3 has 16 amino acids. CDR3 nucleotide sequence: TGTGCCAGTCAGAAGGTTCGGACTCTCTCCTACAATGAGCAGTTCTTC. Residues: CASQKVRTLSYNEQFF.

The table lists this clonotype with a few counts. The chain joins TRBV27 to TRBJ2-5; D is uncertain. This CDR3 has 15 amino acids. CDR1 MNHEY and CDR2 SMNVEV come from the germline V gene (reference sequence). V was trimmed by 6 bases and J by 0 bases, leaving 14 bases between them. In nucleotides, the CDR3 is TGTGCCAGCAGACTAACGGAAATTTACCAAGAGACCCAGTACTTC. The encoded protein is CASRLTEIYQETQYF.

The V and J genes are TRBV6-1 and TRBJ2-7, with 8 nucleotides matching TRBD1. V gave up 6 bases and J gave up 3 bases; unmatched junction bases: 4. The CDR3 has 13 amino acids. CDR1 and CDR2 (germline): MNHNS, SASEGT. The CDR3 is CASRKTGVYEQYF. CDR3 in DNA: TGTGCCAGCAGGAAGACAGGGGTCTACGAGCAGTACTTC.

The V gene is TRBV7-6, the J gene TRBJ2-7; maybe TRBD1 (6 bases). Trimming took off 8 bases at V and 4 bases at J, with 18 bases between the two ends. Germline V gives CDR1 SGHVS, CDR2 FNYEAQ. The CDR3 loop spans 14 amino acids. DNA of the CDR3: TGTGCCAGCTTACCCGGGACATCATCTTACGAGCAGTACTTC. Translation gives CASLPGTSSYEQYF.

This clonotype was counted a few times. This chain links TRBV27 with TRBJ1-4, with no clear D. Trimming removed 5 bases from V and 2 bases from J, with 15 bases in between. CDR3 size: 16 residues. Germline V gives CDR1 MNHEY, CDR2 SMNVEV (reference sequence). This CDR3 reads CASSPLPWATNEKLFF. CDR3 sequence (DNA): TGTGCCAGCAGTCCCCTCCCGTGGGCCACTAATGAAAAACTGTTTTTT.

This clonotype was picked up many times. The V gene is TRBV7-2, the J gene TRBJ1-2; TRBD1 agrees at 12 bases. The CDR3 runs to 15 residues. V lost 0 bases to trimming and J lost 8 bases; unmatched junction nucleotides: 4. CDR1 is SGHTA, CDR2 FQGNSA, per germline. This chain's CDR3 is CASSLATGTGGGYTF. The CDR3 region has the DNA TGTGCCAGCAGCTTAGCTACCGGGACAGGGGGCGGCTACACCTTC.

Comments on this clonotype: The germline gene is not matched at one end of the junction; a read error may be the cause. The gene calls are TRBV7-8 and TRBJ1-5; D gene unclear. Germline CDR1 and CDR2: SGHVS and FQNEAQ. This CDR3 region has 12 residues. CDR3 residues: CASSLRNQPQQF. CDR3 DNA sequence: TGTGCCAGCAGCTTGCGGAATCAGCCCCAGCAATTT.

V is TRBV7-6 and J is TRBJ2-5; TRBD2 agrees at 8 bases. The V gene end was trimmed by 4 bases and the J gene end by 5 bases; junction bases not matched to a gene: 9. Germline V lookup: CDR1 SGHVS, CDR2 FNYEAQ. CDR3 length equals 15 residues. The DNA of the CDR3 is TGTGCCAGCAGCTCTCGGCCGGGACTAGGCGAGACCCAGTACTTC. It translates to CASSSRPGLGETQYF.

The rearrangement uses TRBV7-9 and TRBJ2-1; unclear D gene. Trimming stripped 4 bases from V and 10 bases from J, with 2 bases between. The CDR3 covers 9 residues. Germline V CDR1 and CDR2: SEHNR, FQNEAQ (reference sequence). This CDR3 reads CASSSEQFF. As DNA, the CDR3 is TGTGCCAGCAGCTCAGAGCAGTTCTTC.

This chain joins TRBV5-1 and TRBJ2-2, with 7 bases matching TRBD2. Germline-derived CDR1 and CDR2 are SGHRS and YFSETQ. The CDR3 contains 15 residues. With 4 bases clipped from V and 5 bases from J, the junction kept 8 bases outside the gene matches. DNA of the CDR3: TGCGCCAGCAGCCTATCAGGGCGGGAGACCGGGGAGCTGTTTTTT. It translates to CASSLSGRETGELFF.

This clonotype has a handful of counts. This sequence joins TRBV3-1 and TRBJ2-6, with D possibly TRBD1 on 6 matching bases. Germline assignment: CDR1 LGHDT and CDR2 YNNKEL (reference sequence). CDR3 size: 16 residues. Trimming cost V 8 bases and J 3 bases, with 17 bases left between them. CDR3 DNA: TGTGCCAGCCCGGGTGAAGGGGGAGATGGGGCCAACGTCCTGACTTTC. Its translation: CASPGEGGDGANVLTF.

The chain uses TRBV14 and TRBJ1-6; the D is unclear. The length of the CDR3 is 13 residues. The germline V gene has CDR1 SGHDN and CDR2 FVKESK. Trimming removed 6 bases at V and 7 bases at J, with 10 bases between. CDR3 region: CASRVNNNSPLHF. The CDR3 nucleotides read TGTGCCAGCAGGGTTAACAACAATTCACCCCTCCACTTT.

This clonotype has a count of ten or more. J is TRBJ1-4 and V is TRBV19; TRBD1 might be the D (5 bases). V gave up 0 bases and J gave up 0 bases, with 5 bases separating them. This CDR3 is 15 amino acids long. Germline V lookup: CDR1 LNHDA, CDR2 SQIVND (reference sequence). CDR3: CASSIEGATNEKLFF. The CDR3 DNA reads as TGTGCCAGTAGTATAGAAGGGGCAACTAATGAAAAACTGTTTTTT.

The chain uses TRBV6-8 and TRBJ2-3; no clear D gene. V was clipped by 5 bases and J by 2 bases, with 8 bases between them. This CDR3 is built from 13 residues. CDR1 MNHGY and CDR2 SAAAGT come from the germline V gene. The CDR3 sequence is CASSDQFTDTQYF. In DNA form, the CDR3 reads TGTGCCAGCAGTGACCAATTCACAGATACGCAGTATTTT.

The J gene is TRBJ2-2, the V gene TRBV6-5, with D unclear. The length of the CDR3 is 14 residues. V was clipped by 0 bases and J by 6 bases, with 8 bases between them. Germline CDR1 and CDR2: MNHEY and SVGAGI. In DNA, the CDR3 is TGTGCCAGCAGTTACTCTTTTGAGCCCGGGGAGCTGTTTTTT. It specifies CASSYSFEPGELFF.

In this sample, this clonotype turned up many times. V is TRBV7-2 and J is TRBJ1-6, with D hard to call. Trimming cost V 5 bases and J 7 bases, with 15 bases left between them. There are 15 residues in the CDR3. Germline CDR1 is SGHTA and CDR2 is FQGNSA. CDR3 amino acids: CASSPVVSKNSPLHF. The DNA for the CDR3 is TGTGCCAGCAGCCCCGTGGTTTCCAAGAATTCACCCCTCCACTTT.

This clonotype has more than one count but fewer than ten. The V gene is TRBV7-3, the J gene TRBJ2-1, with D unresolved. The CDR3 loop spans 13 amino acids. V gave up 4 bases and J gave up 2 bases, with 6 bases separating them. Germline V gene sequence: CDR1 SGHTA, CDR2 FQGTGA. CDR3 loop: CASSSAPYNEQFF. CDR3 nucleotide sequence: TGTGCCAGCAGCTCCGCCCCCTACAATGAGCAGTTCTTC.